These T cell receptor beta chains were read from a single sample in a study of blood T cell repertoires in COVID-19. The data were produced by immunoSEQ multiplex PCR, yet TCRdb's version contains in-frame clones alone and is incomplete. Of around 250,000 clones listed, approximately 89% were seen once; the top ten hold about 8.6%. The sequencing sample was made of peripheral blood. These receptors all come from a man in his forties with active or convalescent COVID-19. CDR3s include the opening cysteine and the closing phenylalanine or tryptophan. A D gene is named only where the DNA matches it firmly. Size is stated for part of the rows, as once, few or many counts, or as a class when the clone is expanded.

J | D | size | V | DNA | CDR3
TRBJ1-1 | - | - | TRBV7-9 | TGTGCCAGCAGCCCCCTCCTTATAGCTTTCTTT | CASSPLLIAFF
TRBJ2-4 | TRBD2 | - | TRBV7-6 | TGTGCCAGCAGCCTCGGGACTAGCGGGGGGAAAAACATTCAGTACTTC | CASSLGTSGGKNIQYF
TRBJ2-3 | - | - | TRBV24-1 | TGTGCCACCAGTGAGCCCAGGGGAAGGAAGGGAACAGATACGCAGTATTTT | CATSEPRGRKGTDTQYF
TRBJ2-7 | - | - | TRBV7-9 | TGTGCCAGCAGCTTACTTGCTGACAGCTACGAGCAGTACTTC | CASSLLADSYEQYF
TRBJ2-1 | TRBD1 | few | TRBV5-6 | TGTGCCAGCAGCCGAACGGGACAGGGTGTTGTGCAGTTCTTC | CASSRTGQGVVQFF
TRBJ1-5 | - | - | TRBV19 | TGTGCCAGTAGTCTCAGGGGTCAGCCCCAGCATTTT | CASSLRGQPQHF
TRBJ1-3 | - | many | TRBV6-6 | TGTGCCAGCAGTGACCGGGACAACTCTGGAAACACCATATATTTT | CASSDRDNSGNTIYF
TRBJ2-3 | - | - | TRBV5-6 | TGTGCCAGCAGCTTTCCCTCGGGGAGCAGCACAGATACGCAGTATTTT | CASSFPSGSSTDTQYF
TRBJ2-7 | - | - | TRBV10-3 | TGTGCCATCAGTGAGCCCAATGAGGGGGGGCTCTCCTACGAGCAGTACTTC | CAISEPNEGGLSYEQYF
TRBJ1-6 | - | - | TRBV7-2 | TGTGCCAGCAGCGAAGGAGGACTGGCAAATTCACCCCTCCACTTT | CASSEGGLANSPLHF
TRBJ2-5 | TRBD2 | few | TRBV2 | TGTGCCAGCAGTTCTGGGACTAGCGGGGGGTCCGGCGGGGAGACCCAGTACTTC | CASSSGTSGGSGGETQYF
TRBJ1-5 | - | - | TRBV7-2 | TGTGCCAGCAGCTTATCCCGACAGGTGGGACAGCCCCAGCATTTT | CASSLSRQVGQPQHF
TRBJ2-1 | - | - | TRBV4-1 | TGCGCCAGCAGCCAAGGGAGGGGATATTTGAGCAATGAGCAGTTCTTC | CASSQGRGYLSNEQFF
TRBJ1-5 | TRBD1 | few | TRBV7-9 | TGTGCCAGCAGCAAGGACAGGGGCCAGCCCCAGCATTTT | CASSKDRGQPQHF
TRBJ1-3 | - | once | TRBV5-1 | TGCGCCAGCAGCTCCTCGGCAGGCGCCATTGGGAACACCATATATTTT | CASSSSAGAIGNTIYF
TRBJ1-1 | - | - | TRBV6-5 | TGTGCCAGCATATTGGTCGGGGGGCTTGGAGCTTTCTTT | CASILVGGLGAFF
TRBJ1-2 | - | - | TRBV7-9 | TGTGCCAGCAGCTTAGAGGCAGGGTCTGGCTACACCTTC | CASSLEAGSGYTF
TRBJ1-5 | - | - | TRBV7-6 | TGTGCCAGCAGCTTAGATTCAGGGTTTCAGCCCCAGCATTTT | CASSLDSGFQPQHF
TRBJ1-2 | TRBD1 | - | TRBV29-1 | TGCAGCGCCGTGTGGGGACAGGGAAGTGGCTACACCTTC | CSAVWGQGSGYTF
TRBJ2-5 | TRBD2 | once | TRBV5-1 | TGCGCCAGCAGCCCCCTGGAAGGACTAGCGTTGGTTGAGACCCAGTACTTC | CASSPLEGLALVETQYF